A selection of T cell receptor beta chains follows, all from one sample in a study of beta chain features in type 1 diabetes. The data were produced by immunoSEQ multiplex PCR, yet TCRdb's version contains in-frame clones alone and is incomplete. The table shows about 360,000 clones, with 10% to 15% occurring only once. Sequenced input: naive CD4+ T cells from blood. The receptors come from a man between 18 and 35 years old in good health. Both conserved end residues are part of each CDR3. D genes are given only for firm matches. For some rows the clone size is stated as once, few or many, or as a class when expanded; others skip it.

>TRBV21-1|TRBJ1-5|few|.
TGTGCCAGCAGCAATACAAGCAATCAGCCCCAGCATTTT
CASSNTSNQPQHF
>TRBV9|TRBJ1-2|.|.
TGTGCCAGCCGTGGGTGGGCGCCCAGGTCCCCCCGTAACTATGGCTACACCTTC
CASRGWAPRSPRNYGYTF
>TRBV30|TRBJ2-3|.|TRBD2
TGTGCCTGGAGCGGACTTTCGACTAGCGGGGGATCTTCTAGCACAGATACGCAGTATTTT
CAWSGLSTSGGSSSTDTQYF
>TRBV10-3|TRBJ2-2|few|TRBD1
TGTGCCATCAGTGAACGGACAGGGGCGAACACCGGGGAGCTGTTTTTT
CAISERTGANTGELFF
>TRBV27|TRBJ2-1|.|.
TGTGCCAGCAGTCCCCTTGGGGGGAGGAATGAGCAGTTCTTC
CASSPLGGRNEQFF
>TRBV7-2|TRBJ2-2|.|.
TGTGCCAGCAGCATCAGGGACACCGGGGAGCTGTTTTTT
CASSIRDTGELFF
>TRBV30|TRBJ2-7|.|TRBD2
TGTGCCTGGAGTGCGGGGGGATACTACGAGCAGTACTTC
CAWSAGGYYEQYF
>TRBV4-2|TRBJ2-6|.|.
TGTGCCAGCAGCCAACTACAGGGTTACGGGGCCAACGTCCTGACTTTC
CASSQLQGYGANVLTF
>TRBV6-6|TRBJ1-2|few|TRBD1
TGTGCCAGCAGGGAAACAGGGGATAACTATGGCTACACCTTC
CASRETGDNYGYTF
>TRBV9|TRBJ2-1|few|.
TGTGCCAGCAGCGTAGGGAGCGGTACCTACAATGAGCAGTTCTTC
CASSVGSGTYNEQFF
>TRBV4-2|TRBJ2-5|few|.
TGTGCCAGCAGCCACGACCAGCGGGTCCTTTTTCAAGAGACCCAGTACTTC
CASSHDQRVLFQETQYF
>TRBV23-1|TRBJ2-3|.|.
TGCGCCAGCAGTCCGTCGTGGGGCAGGGCTTACCCAGATACGCAGTATTTT
CASSPSWGRAYPDTQYF
>TRBV25-1|TRBJ1-5|.|.
TGTGCCAGCAGTGGGCCCTCAGGGAGCAATCAGCCCCAGCATTTT
CASSGPSGSNQPQHF
>TRBV30|TRBJ1-5|.|TRBD1
TGTGCCTGGAGTGTACGGGACAGGGGGGATCAGCCCCAGCATTTT
CAWSVRDRGDQPQHF
>TRBV2|TRBJ1-1|.|TRBD1
TGTGCCAGCCCCCGGGCAGGGGGAGCAAGAAACTGGGACACTGAAGCTTTCTTT
CASPRAGGARNWDTEAFF
>TRBV30|TRBJ2-1|.|TRBD1
TGTGCCTTTACCCCAGGGACAGGCAATGAGCAGTTCTTC
CAFTPGTGNEQFF
>TRBV7-2|TRBJ2-3|few|.
TGTGCCAGCAGCTTAAATTTAGCTAGAGATACGCAGTATTTT
CASSLNLARDTQYF
>TRBV7-9|TRBJ2-3|few|.
TGTGCCAGCGGAAGACGCCAACCGCGGGATACGCAGTATTTT
CASGRRQPRDTQYF
>TRBV28|TRBJ2-7|.|.
TGTGCCAGCAGTCAATCCTCCTACGAGCAGTACTTC
CASSQSSYEQYF
>TRBV30|TRBJ1-1|.|.
TGTGCCTGGAGTAACCGGAGGAACACTGAAGCTTTCTTT
CAWSNRRNTEAFF
>TRBV7-9|TRBJ2-2|few|.
TGTGCCAGCAGCTTAGATCGAGCGGGCACCGGGGAGCTGTTTTTT
CASSLDRAGTGELFF
>TRBV6-5|TRBJ1-1|.|TRBD1
TGTGCCAGCAGTTACCTACAGGGGGGGAACACTGAAGCTTTCTTT
CASSYLQGGNTEAFF
>TRBV5-1|TRBJ2-4|.|.
TGCGCCAGCAGCTTTGAGGGTGCCAAAAACATTCAGTACTTC
CASSFEGAKNIQYF
>TRBV5-1|TRBJ2-5|few|.
TGCGCCAGCAGCATGAGGTACCAAGAGACCCAGTACTTC
CASSMRYQETQYF
>TRBV2|TRBJ1-5|.|.
TGTGCCAGCAGTAGTGGCCAGCCCCAGCATTTT
CASSSGQPQHF
>TRBV18|TRBJ1-5|few|.
TGTGCCAGCTCACCCAAAACTGGACAGAATCAGCCCCAGCATTTT
CASSPKTGQNQPQHF
>TRBV18|TRBJ1-4|few|.
TGTGCCAGCTCACCCTCGACGGGGGTGCATGAAAAACTGTTTTTT
CASSPSTGVHEKLFF
>TRBV18|TRBJ2-7|.|TRBD1
TGTGCCAGCTCACAGGACAGGGCCTCACACGAGCAGTACTTC
CASSQDRASHEQYF
>TRBV4-2|TRBJ2-3|.|TRBD1
TGTGCCAGCAGCCAGCTGACAGGGACCAGCACAGATACGCAGTATTTT
CASSQLTGTSTDTQYF
>TRBV9|TRBJ2-7|.|.
TGTGCCAGCAGTCACAGCCCTAATTACGAGCAGTACTTC
CASSHSPNYEQYF
>TRBV4-1|TRBJ2-3|few|TRBD2
TGCGCCAGCAGCCATAGCGGGAGGTCAGGAGCAGATACGCAGTATTTT
CASSHSGRSGADTQYF
>TRBV7-2|TRBJ2-7|few|TRBD2
TGTGCCAGCAGCCCCCGACTAGCGGGAAACGAGCAGTACTTC
CASSPRLAGNEQYF
>TRBV29-1|TRBJ1-2|.|TRBD1
TGCAGCGTAGCCTCAGGGGGCGACTATGGCTACACCTTC
CSVASGGDYGYTF
>TRBV30|TRBJ1-5|few|.
TGTGCCTGGAGCCGCACTATCAATCAGCCCCAGCATTTT
CAWSRTINQPQHF
>TRBV5-4|TRBJ2-1|.|.
TGTGCCAGCAGCTTTTTGACTGGGAATGAGCAGTTCTTC
CASSFLTGNEQFF
>TRBV28|TRBJ2-7|.|TRBD2
TGTGCCAGCAGTCCACCCGGGGGGGCGGGGCGGGCTAGCTACGAGCAGTACTTC
CASSPPGGAGRASYEQYF
>TRBV6-1|TRBJ2-3|few|.
TGTGCCAGCAGTCACCCTTATCTATATACGCAGTATTTT
CASSHPYLYTQYF
>TRBV6-5|TRBJ2-5|.|.
TGTGCCAGCAGTTACTCCAGGGGTGCAGAGACCCAGTACTTC
CASSYSRGAETQYF
>TRBV5-6|TRBJ2-6|.|.
TGTGCCAGCAGCTTATCAGGGTCTGGGGCCAACGTCCTGACTTTC
CASSLSGSGANVLTF
>TRBV11-2|TRBJ2-1|few|TRBD1
TGTGCCAGCAGCGTAGTAGTGAGGACAGGGAGGAATGAGCAGTTCTTC
CASSVVVRTGRNEQFF
>TRBV30|TRBJ2-1|few|.
TGTGCCTGGAGTTCGGGCCAGGACTTCTACAATGAGCAGTTCTTC
CAWSSGQDFYNEQFF
>TRBV7-2|TRBJ2-5|.|TRBD1
TGTGCCAGCAGCTCGACAGGGTCGAAGACCCAGTACTTC
CASSSTGSKTQYF
>TRBV19|TRBJ1-2|.|.
TGTGCCAGTACGTCTGAGGTGAACTATGGCTACACCTTC
CASTSEVNYGYTF
>TRBV14|TRBJ2-7|.|TRBD1
TGTGCCAGCAGCCCGGGACAGTACTACGAGCAGTACTTC
CASSPGQYYEQYF
>TRBV2|TRBJ1-5|few|.
TGTGCCAGCAGTGAAGTTCGACAGACAAATCAGCCCCAGCATTTT
CASSEVRQTNQPQHF
>TRBV19|TRBJ2-3|.|TRBD1
TGTGCCAGTAGTATAGCCGGGACAGGGATCGCAGATACGCAGTATTTT
CASSIAGTGIADTQYF